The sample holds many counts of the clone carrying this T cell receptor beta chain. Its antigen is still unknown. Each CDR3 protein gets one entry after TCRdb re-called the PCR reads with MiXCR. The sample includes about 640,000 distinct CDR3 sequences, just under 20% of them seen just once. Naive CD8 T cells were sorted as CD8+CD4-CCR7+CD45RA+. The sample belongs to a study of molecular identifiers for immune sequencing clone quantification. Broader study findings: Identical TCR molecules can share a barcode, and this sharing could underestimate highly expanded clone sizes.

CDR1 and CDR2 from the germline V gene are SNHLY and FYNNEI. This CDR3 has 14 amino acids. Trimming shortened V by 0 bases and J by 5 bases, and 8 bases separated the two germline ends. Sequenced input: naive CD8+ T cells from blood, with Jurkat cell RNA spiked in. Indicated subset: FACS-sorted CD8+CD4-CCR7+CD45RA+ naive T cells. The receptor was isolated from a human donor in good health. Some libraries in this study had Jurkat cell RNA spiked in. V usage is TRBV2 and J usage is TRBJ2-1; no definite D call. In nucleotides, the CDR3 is TGTGCCAGCAGTGAAGCGCTTTGGGACAATGAGCAGTTCTTC. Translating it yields CASSEALWDNEQFF.